This T cell receptor (beta chain) was documented in a study of T cell responses to AZD1222 COVID-19 vaccine. Whole-study findings and limits: Among the donors, most were white British and more were female, and clonal diversity was possibly underestimated.

This clone was counted a single time. The antigen is unknown. Trimming left V 0 bases short and J 1 base short, with 9 bases between. Germline V gene sequence: CDR1 LGHDT, CDR2 YNNKEL (reference sequence). This CDR3 contains 15 residues. Sequenced by immunoSEQ multiplex PCR; TCRdb stores in-frame clones only, minus some. This sample yields fewer than 110,000 clones, of which roughly 87% are seen a single time; more than 4.5% belongs to the top ten. The source of this sequence is an adult in good health. This material consisted of peripheral blood, taken on day 0 of AZD1222 vaccination. This chain uses TRBV3-1 (or the pseudogene TRBV3-2) with TRBJ2-5, with D tentatively TRBD2 (5 bases). In DNA, the CDR3 is TGTGCCAGCAGCCAAGATCTGGCGGGCCAAGAGACCCAGTACTTC. Its translation is CASSQDLAGQETQYF.